Each of the 13 T cell receptor beta chains below was sequenced from the same sample in a study of beta chain features in type 1 diabetes. Reverse transcription of all isolated RNA meant that expressed TCRB transcripts were sequenced. Method: immunoSEQ multiplex PCR; TCRdb's copy keeps in-frame clones and lacks some. The table records around 350,000 clones, approximately 12% of them present only once. Sequenced input: naive CD4+ T cells from blood. These receptors came from a man between 18 and 29 years old in good health.

The chain has TRBV6-6 and TRBJ2-7; 9 positions agree with TRBD1. The CDR3 length is 15 residues. With V trimmed by 5 bases and J by 2 bases, 7 bases remained unmatched. The germline CDR1 and CDR2 sequences are MNHNY and SVGAGI (reference sequence). The CDR3 loop reads CASSLQGAIPYEQYF. In nucleotides, the CDR3 is TGTGCCAGCAGTCTACAGGGGGCCATTCCCTACGAGCAGTACTTC.

The chain uses TRBV30 and TRBJ2-1; 8 positions agree with TRBD1. This CDR3 region has 15 residues. Germline lookup yields CDR1 GTSNPN and CDR2 SVGIG (reference sequence). Trimming at V came to 5 bases and at J to 7 bases, leaving 13 bases not matched to a gene. The DNA of the CDR3 is TGTGCCTGGTCCAAGGAGGACAGGGCTTGGAATGAGCAGTTCTTC. Encoded protein: CAWSKEDRAWNEQFF. The variable domain in full, completed from reference TRBV30 and TRBJ2-1, reads SQTIHQWPATLVQPVGSPLSLECTVEGTSNPNLYWYRQAAGRGLQLLFYSVGIGQISSEVPQNLSASRPQDRQFILSSKKLLLSDSGFYLCAWSKEDRAWNEQFFGPGTRLTVL.

This clone was detected only a few times. V gene TRBV7-8 combines with J gene TRBJ1-3, with 7 positions matching TRBD1. V was pared by 5 bases and J by 2 bases, with 3 bases of the junction left unmatched. Per the germline V gene, CDR1 is SGHVS and CDR2 is FQNEAQ. The CDR3 totals 14 residues. This CDR3 is CASSIQGAGNTIYF. CDR3 DNA: TGTGCCAGCAGCATCCAGGGGGCTGGAAACACCATATATTTT.

This clone was recorded a few times. The V gene is TRBV7-8, the J gene TRBJ2-1; 9 bases are shared with TRBD1. This CDR3 is built from 16 residues. V lost 4 bases and J lost 9; bases outside the gene matches: 13. From germline, CDR1 is SGHVS and CDR2 FQNEAQ. The CDR3 DNA follows: TGTGCCAGCAGCTCGGGACAGGGAGCAACTAGGAGTGAGCAGTTCTTC. Protein product: CASSSGQGATRSEQFF.

The V gene is TRBV5-1, the J gene TRBJ2-1, with TRBD1 as a possible D gene (6 bases). This CDR3 contains 15 residues. Germline V lookup: CDR1 SGHRS, CDR2 YFSETQ. V was shortened by 4 bases and J by 1 base, with 12 bases between the two germline ends. The CDR3 here is CASSPRTDSYNEQFF. CDR3 bases: TGCGCCAGCAGCCCACGGACAGATTCCTACAATGAGCAGTTCTTC.

This clone showed up just a few times. The chain uses TRBV5-1 and TRBJ2-3; perhaps TRBD2 as D (5 bases). Trimming took 0 bases from V and 9 from J, leaving 17 bases between them. CDR3 length equals 15 residues. Germline CDR1 reads SGHRS; CDR2 reads YFSETQ. The CDR3 protein is CASSLGGSWDETQYF. CDR3 DNA: TGCGCCAGCAGCTTGGGAGGGTCCTGGGATGAGACGCAGTATTTT.

The rearrangement uses TRBV7-8 and TRBJ2-7, with unresolved D. The CDR3 sequence is 13 residues long. V was shortened by 4 bases and J by 3 bases, with 10 bases between the two germline ends. In germline, CDR1 is SGHVS, CDR2 FQNEAQ. CDR3 loop: CASSSLSYYEQYF. The CDR3 nucleotides are TGTGCCAGCAGCTCGCTCAGTTACTACGAGCAGTACTTC.

This clone was recorded a few times. The V and J genes are TRBV7-7 and TRBJ2-1, with a possible D match to TRBD2 (6 bases). Germline V gene sequence: CDR1 SSHAT, CDR2 FNYEAQ (reference sequence). The V and J ends lost 5 bases and 8 bases respectively, with 19 bases between them. The CDR3 is made up of 15 amino acids. The CDR3 bases are TGTGCCAGCAGCGCCGCTCCGGGGAGGAGGGATGAGCAGTTCTTC. Amino acid sequence: CASSAAPGRRDEQFF.

This clone occurred a few times. V and J are TRBV7-2 and TRBJ1-1, with D tentatively TRBD1 (6 bases). V lost 5 bases and J lost 1, with 17 bases in between. Looked up from germline, CDR1 is SGHTA and CDR2 is FQGNSA. There are 16 residues in the CDR3. CDR3 sequence: CASSKGRGTQNTEAFF. CDR3 coding DNA: TGTGCCAGCAGCAAAGGGAGGGGGACCCAGAACACTGAAGCTTTCTTT.

This clone was counted between two and nine times. V is TRBV5-6 and J is TRBJ2-3; D is unclear. V dropped 4 bases and J dropped 0 bases, with 12 bases sitting between them. Germline CDR1 reads SGHDT; CDR2 reads YYEEEE. CDR3 size: 15 residues. CDR3 bases: TGTGCCAGCAGCCCGTCATCGGTGAGCACAGATACGCAGTATTTT. It yields the protein CASSPSSVSTDTQYF.

The V gene is TRBV28, the J gene TRBJ1-4, with 7 bases identical to TRBD1. The length of the CDR3 is 14 residues. The germline V gene encodes CDR1 MDHEN and CDR2 SYDVKM. V shed 4 bases, J shed 7 bases, and the junction held 6 bases outside the gene matches. This CDR3 reads CASSSQGVLEKLFF. In DNA, the CDR3 is TGTGCCAGCAGTTCGCAGGGGGTCCTTGAAAAACTGTTTTTT.

There are a few counts of this clone. The chain couples TRBV5-1 to TRBJ2-1, with 9 bases identical to TRBD1. The CDR3 covers 16 residues. Germline V gives CDR1 SGHRS, CDR2 YFSETQ. The trim removed 4 bases at V and 6 bases at J, leaving 11 bases unmatched. CDR3 DNA sequence: TGCGCCAGCAGCCCCCGGGACAGGGCGAGGGGCAATGAGCAGTTCTTC. Encoded protein: CASSPRDRARGNEQFF.

This rearrangement joins TRBV7-2 to TRBJ1-5; D may be TRBD1 (6 bases). V shed 5 bases and J shed 5 bases, with 16 bases lying between them. CDR1 and CDR2 (germline): SGHTA, FQGNSA. The CDR3 covers 15 residues. CDR3 sequence: CASSGGPSVDQPQHF. CDR3 nucleotides: TGTGCCAGCAGCGGGGGCCCCAGTGTCGATCAGCCCCAGCATTTT.